Listed here is a single T cell receptor (beta chain). The target antigen is unknown. The sample originates from a study of T-cell reconstitution after alpha-beta-depleted transplantation in children. Using unique molecular identifiers, the investigators prepared the TCRbeta library. TCRdb re-called the PCR reads with MiXCR, one entry per CDR3 protein. Of fewer than 400,000 distinct CDR3 sequences listed, roughly 25% were seen once; the top ten hold roughly 11%. Study conclusions and caveats: A year had passed since transplant, and T-cell counts and diversity by then came mostly from newly produced T cells.

Sequenced material: PBMCs, mostly from graft donor cells, taken 180 days after TCRalphabeta/CD19-depleted stem cell transplant. This receptor was identified in a male patient younger than 18 who had a stem cell transplant for acute lymphoblastic leukemia, so the T cells may come from the graft donor.

The CDR3 loop reads CASSLMGQGSTEAFF. The CDR3 DNA reads as TGCGCCAGCAGCTTGATGGGGCAGGGGAGTACTGAAGCTTTCTTT. The chain has TRBV5-1 and TRBJ1-1; tentative D call: TRBD1 (6 bases). This CDR3 is 15 amino acids long. The germline V and J ends were trimmed by 1 base and 5 bases, with 15 bases remaining between them. Germline V gene lookup returns CDR1 SGHRS and CDR2 YFSETQ.